Below, 8 T cell receptor beta chains from the same sample are listed, as sequenced in a study of cytomegalovirus exposure and HLA in healthy donors. The table came from immunoSEQ multiplex PCR; TCRdb's copy has only in-frame clones and leaves some out. Of some 67,000 clones listed, 85% to 95% are singletons. Sequences were obtained from PBMCs. These receptors originate from a woman aged 18 to 35 in good health and CMV-seronegative.

The chain combines TRBV19 with TRBJ2-7; TRBD1 aligns across 12 bases. With V trimmed by 6 bases and J by 6 bases, 9 bases remained unmatched. CDR1 LNHDA and CDR2 SQIVND come from the germline V gene (reference sequence). This CDR3 has 15 amino acids. For the CDR3, the DNA is TGTGCCAGTAGCGCCGGGACAGGGGGCTTCATCGAGCAGTACTTC. It translates to CASSAGTGGFIEQYF.

V usage is TRBV4-3 and J usage is TRBJ2-3, with D perhaps matching TRBD2 (6 bases). The CDR3 sequence is 16 residues long. The ends were cut back, 1 base at V and 1 base at J, with 12 bases in the middle. Germline CDR1 and CDR2: LGHNA and YSLEER. The CDR3 loop is CASSQGGDFGTDTQYF. The CDR3 nucleotides are TGCGCCAGCAGCCAAGGAGGGGACTTTGGCACAGATACGCAGTATTTT.

This chain uses TRBV5-6 with TRBJ2-3; TRBD2 agrees at 7 bases. The CDR3 runs to 16 residues. V gave up 1 base and J gave up 0 bases; unmatched junction bases: 5. The V gene's germline CDR1 is SGHDT and CDR2 YYEEEE. The CDR3 nucleotides are TGTGCCAGCAGCTTGATGGGGGAGGGGAGCACAGATACGCAGTATTTT. This sequence encodes CASSLMGEGSTDTQYF.

This chain joins TRBV27 and TRBJ2-3; tentative D call: TRBD2 (7 bases). The CDR3 contains 13 residues. The germline CDR1 and CDR2 sequences are MNHEY and SMNVEV (reference sequence). Trimming removed 5 bases from V and 4 bases from J, with 10 bases in between. The CDR3 region has the DNA TGTGCCAGCAGTGAGGGGGGGCCAGATACGCAGTATTTT. It is translated as CASSEGGPDTQYF.

CDR3 sequence (DNA): TGTGCCAGCAGCACAGGACAGAGCTCTGGAAACACCATATATTTT. Its translation is CASSTGQSSGNTIYF. The V gene is TRBV13, the J gene TRBJ1-3; possibly TRBD1 for D (6 bases). Trimming removed 5 bases at V and 0 bases at J, with 11 bases between. Per germline, CDR1 PRHDT and CDR2 FYEKMQ (reference sequence). The CDR3 has 15 residues.

In its sample, this clone was seen once. The V call is TRBV7-6, the J call TRBJ2-7, with D unclear. Trimming pared 0 bases from V and 6 bases from J, leaving 9 bases between. This CDR3 is 13 amino acids long. Germline assignment: CDR1 SGHVS and CDR2 FNYEAQ. CDR3 nucleotide sequence: TGTGCCAGCAGCTTAGCGCAGGTTGGCGAGCAGTACTTC. It encodes CASSLAQVGEQYF.

CDR3 loop: CASIVGTGAFIAFF. The CDR3 DNA is TGTGCCAGCATTGTGGGGACAGGTGCCTTTATCGCTTTCTTT. The chain employs TRBV6-1 and TRBJ1-1; 8 positions match TRBD1. With 7 bases clipped from V and 11 bases from J, the junction kept 15 bases outside the gene matches. The CDR3 is made up of 14 amino acids. In germline, CDR1 is MNHNS, CDR2 SASEGT.

The rearrangement joins TRBV25-1 to TRBJ2-2; no definite D call. V was clipped by 9 bases and J by 7 bases, with 9 bases between them. The CDR3 totals 11 residues. Germline V lookup: CDR1 MGHDK, CDR2 SYGVNS. DNA of the CDR3: TGTGCCAGTTTGACACACGGGGAGCTGTTTTTT. This translates into CASLTHGELFF.